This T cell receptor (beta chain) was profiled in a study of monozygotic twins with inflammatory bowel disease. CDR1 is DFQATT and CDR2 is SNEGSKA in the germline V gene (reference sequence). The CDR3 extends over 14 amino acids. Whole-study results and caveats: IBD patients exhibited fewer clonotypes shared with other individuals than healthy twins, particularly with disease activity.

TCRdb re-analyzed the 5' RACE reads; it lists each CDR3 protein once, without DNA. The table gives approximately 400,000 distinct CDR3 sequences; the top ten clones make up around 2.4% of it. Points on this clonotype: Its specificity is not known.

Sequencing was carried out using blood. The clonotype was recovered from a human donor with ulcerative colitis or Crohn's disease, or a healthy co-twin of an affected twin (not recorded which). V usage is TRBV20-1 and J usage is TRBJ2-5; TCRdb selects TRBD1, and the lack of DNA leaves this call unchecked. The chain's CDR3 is CSARDLGGTETQYF.